Listed below are T cell receptor beta chains from one sample, sequenced in a study of technical replicates of blood from four donors. Method: immunoSEQ multiplex PCR; TCRdb's copy keeps in-frame clones and lacks some. Among tens of thousands of clones, 95% were seen once, and the ten largest hold roughly 0.35%. The sample comprised T cells isolated from PBMCs. Receptors originate from a human donor in good health. The CDR3 runs from the conserved cysteine through the conserved F or W. The D gene is left open where the match is weak. Where a row states a size, it is once, few, many or the class of an expanded clone; other rows omit it.

d_call | clone_size | j_call | v_call | cdr3_aa | cdr3_nt
TRBD1 | . | TRBJ1-1 | TRBV4-1 | CASNQDTGVSNTEAFF | TGCGCCAGCAACCAAGACACAGGGGTGTCAAACACTGAAGCTTTCTTT
TRBD1 | . | TRBJ1-4 | TRBV7-9 | CASSGGTGDTNEKLFF | TGTGCCAGCAGCGGGGGGACAGGGGATACTAATGAAAAACTGTTTTTT
TRBD1 | . | TRBJ1-1 | TRBV30 | CAWSVTGGLYTEAFF | TGTGCCTGGAGTGTTACAGGGGGCTTATACACTGAAGCTTTCTTT
TRBD1 | . | TRBJ2-7 | TRBV29-1 | CSVEATGGSYEQYF | TGCAGCGTTGAAGCGACAGGGGGCTCCTACGAGCAGTACTTC
. | . | TRBJ2-7 | TRBV6-1 | CASSEVRLPEVEQYF | TGTGCCAGCAGTGAAGTTCGGCTCCCCGAGGTCGAGCAGTACTTC
. | . | TRBJ1-1 | TRBV5-4 | CASSLREEAFF | TGTGCCAGCAGCTTGAGGGAGGAAGCTTTCTTT
TRBD1 | once | TRBJ1-2 | TRBV19 | CASSKGQGDGYTF | TGTGCCAGTAGTAAGGGACAGGGTGATGGCTACACCTTC
TRBD2 | . | TRBJ2-3 | TRBV27 | CASSSALAGWSDTQYF | TGTGCCAGCAGTTCCGCACTAGCGGGATGGTCAGATACGCAGTATTTT
TRBD1 | . | TRBJ1-5 | TRBV6-1 | CASSAVTGKPQHF | TGTGCCAGCAGTGCAGTGACAGGGAAGCCCCAGCATTTT
. | . | TRBJ2-7 | TRBV11-2 | CASSLPGEQYF | TGTGCCAGCAGCTTACCCGGCGAGCAGTACTTC
TRBD2 | . | TRBJ2-2 | TRBV19 | CASRFHSGRAKGTGELFF | TGTGCCAGTAGATTCCATAGCGGGAGGGCCAAGGGCACCGGGGAGCTGTTTTTT
. | . | TRBJ2-7 | TRBV11-3 | CASSHEAQSYEQYF | TGTGCCAGCAGCCACGAGGCGCAATCCTACGAGCAGTACTTC
. | once | TRBJ2-4 | TRBV28 | CASSPEPGVAKNIQYF | TGTGCCAGCAGCCCCGAACCAGGGGTAGCCAAAAACATTCAGTACTTC
. | . | TRBJ2-7 | TRBV29-1 | CSVETGTYEQYF | TGCAGCGTTGAGACAGGAACCTACGAGCAGTACTTC
. | . | TRBJ1-1 | TRBV30 | CAWIGANTEAFF | TGTGCCTGGATAGGGGCTAACACTGAAGCTTTCTTT
. | . | TRBJ2-7 | TRBV6-5 | CASRVSGSYEQYF | TGTGCCAGCAGGGTTAGCGGTTCCTACGAGCAGTACTTC